These 19 T cell receptor beta chains share one sample of origin, sequenced in a study of Graves' ophthalmopathy and Graves' hyperthyroidism (dated by TCRdb to 2016 to 2018). Instrument on record: Illumina HiSeq 2000. TCR beta CDR3 regions were amplified from RNA transcripts for repertoire sequencing. A first-round RT-PCR used HTBI primers with the Qiagen OneStep RT-PCR kit, followed by a second-round multiplex PCR, size selection and purification. TCRdb handled the public reads itself, with Q25 trimming in fastp and clone calling in MiXCR, and kept productive beta chains. Every CDR3 protein is listed once, alongside the most common genes and DNA of its rows. Recorded for this sample are 650,000 to 900,000 distinct CDR3 sequences; 40% of them occurred a single time. Roughly 46% of the sample belongs to the ten largest clones. Sequencing was performed on peripheral blood. These receptors were collected from an adult man with Graves' ophthalmopathy.

This clonotype came up a few times. At one boundary the junction diverges from the germline segment, which might be a read error. CDR3 residues: CANSYLAGGETQYF. For the CDR3, the DNA is TGTGCCAACAGCTACCTAGCGGGGGGTGAGACCCAGTACTTC. The genes are TRBV5-4 and TRBJ2-5; 11 bases line up with TRBD2. This CDR3 has 14 residues. The V gene's germline CDR1 is SGHNT and CDR2 YYREEE (reference sequence).

V and J are TRBV10-3 and TRBJ1-2; 8 bases agree with TRBD1. The length of the CDR3 is 14 residues. The germline gives CDR1 ENHRY, CDR2 SYGVKD. Unmatched junction bases numbered 5, after V lost 4 bases and J lost 4 bases. CDR3 loop: CAISALTGVYGYTF. The CDR3 DNA reads as TGTGCCATCAGTGCACTGACAGGGGTCTATGGCTACACCTTC.

This clonotype was seen more than once but under ten times. The rearrangement links TRBV9 to TRBJ2-2, with 8 positions matching TRBD1. Germline V gene sequence: CDR1 SGDLS, CDR2 YYNGEE. With V trimmed by 1 base and J by 0 bases, 2 bases remained unmatched. The CDR3 covers 16 residues. CDR3 nucleotides: TGTGCCAGCAGCGTATTGACAGGGGCGAACACCGGGGAGCTGTTTTTT. This gives the protein CASSVLTGANTGELFF.

This clonotype was found once. The chain joins TRBV10-3 to TRBJ2-5; D not certain. Germline assignment: CDR1 ENHRY and CDR2 SYGVKD. The germline V and J ends were trimmed by 4 bases and 5 bases, with 14 bases remaining between them. The CDR3 contains 14 residues. The CDR3 bases are TGTGCCATCAGTGCATGGAAGTTCGGGGAGACCCAGTACTTC. It specifies CAISAWKFGETQYF.

This clonotype was seen more than once but under ten times. This rearrangement joins TRBV7-2 to TRBJ2-3, with 7 bases matching TRBD2. The CDR3 totals 13 residues. The V and J ends lost 4 bases and 4 bases, in that order; junction bases with no gene match: 2. Germline lookup yields CDR1 SGHTA and CDR2 FQGNSA. CDR3 region: CASSSGGADTQYF. CDR3 nucleotides: TGTGCCAGCAGCTCTGGGGGGGCAGATACGCAGTATTTT.

The CDR3 here is CASSSAGAAAFF. CDR3 coding DNA: TGTGCCAGCAGTAGCGCGGGGGCTGCAGCTTTCTTT. The chain recombines TRBV12-3 or TRBV12-4 with TRBJ1-1; possibly TRBD1 for D (6 bases). This CDR3 has 12 residues. The V end was cut by 5 bases, the J end by 10 bases, with 14 bases between.

Only a few counts were recorded for this clonotype. The chain uses TRBV6-6 and TRBJ2-5, with 8 bases that match TRBD1. Germline lookup yields CDR1 MNHNY and CDR2 SVGAGI (reference sequence). V was clipped by 6 bases and J by 5 bases; unmatched bases: 14. The CDR3 extends over 16 amino acids. The CDR3 region is CASRSDTGGPRETQYF. CDR3 DNA sequence: TGTGCCAGCAGGAGTGACACAGGGGGTCCTCGGGAGACCCAGTACTTC.

This chain uses TRBV10-2 with TRBJ2-5; possible D gene TRBD2, 6 bases. V was cut by 8 bases and J by 2 bases, with 15 bases left in between. This CDR3 region has 14 residues. Germline loops: CDR1 WSHSY, CDR2 SAAADI. The CDR3 loop is CASSSAAGQETQYF. DNA of the CDR3: TGCGCCAGCTCGTCAGCGGCGGGACAAGAGACCCAGTACTTC.

This clonotype was observed many times. The rearrangement uses TRBV7-9 and TRBJ1-1; D remains ambiguous. The CDR3 consists of 10 residues. Germline CDR1 is SEHNR and CDR2 is FQNEAQ (reference sequence). The ends were cut back, 10 bases at V and 3 bases at J, with 6 bases in the middle. DNA for the CDR3: TGTGCCATCTTAGACACTGAAGCTTTCTTT. Residues: CAILDTEAFF.

This clonotype has more than one count but fewer than ten. This chain connects TRBV2 to TRBJ1-1; D is undetermined. Deletions cut 3 bases from V and 2 bases from J, with 10 bases between. The CDR3 contains 14 residues. In germline, CDR1 is SNHLY, CDR2 FYNNEI. Here the CDR3 reads CASSDGQFNTEAFF. CDR3 sequence (DNA): TGTGCCAGCAGTGATGGGCAATTCAACACTGAAGCTTTCTTT.

This sequence joins TRBV10-3 and TRBJ2-7, with D unresolved. The CDR3 is made up of 12 amino acids. Deletions cut 10 bases from V and 7 bases from J, with 17 bases between. Germline V CDR1 and CDR2: ENHRY, SYGVKD. The chain's CDR3 is CASSPDLREQYF. CDR3 nucleotides: TGTGCCAGCAGCCCGGACCTGCGGGAGCAGTACTTC.

CDR3 loop: CASSLRGSNEQYF. The CDR3 nucleotides read TGTGCCAGCAGTCTCCGCGGGAGCAACGAGCAGTACTTC. This rearrangement joins TRBV2 to TRBJ2-7; 7 nucleotides align to TRBD2. This CDR3 is built from 13 residues. Germline assignment: CDR1 SNHLY and CDR2 FYNNEI. V lost 5 bases to trimming and J lost 5 bases; unmatched junction nucleotides: 6. Supplemented by reference TRBV2 and TRBJ2-7, the full variable domain reads EPEVTQTPSHQVTQMGQEVILRCVPISNHLYFYWYRQILGQKVEFLVSFYNNEISEKSEIFDDQFSVERPDGSNFTLKIRSTKLEDSAMYFCASSLRGSNEQYFGPGTRLTVT.

The chain combines TRBV9 with TRBJ1-2; TRBD1 is a possible D gene (6 bases). This CDR3 has 19 amino acids. Germline V gene sequence: CDR1 SGDLS, CDR2 YYNGEE. V lost 1 base and J lost 2, with 24 bases in between. CDR3 bases: TGTGCCAGCAGCGTATTTGCCAGGGGTCGGTTAGGGTCCAACTATGGCTACACCTTC. It codes for CASSVFARGRLGSNYGYTF.

Comment on this clonotype: The junction does not match germline at one end; this may be a read error. The chain has TRBV25-1 and TRBJ2-3, with D possibly being TRBD2 (5 bases). This CDR3 has 16 amino acids. Germline CDR1 is MGHDK and CDR2 is SYGVNS. CDR3 region: CATSDLSPGSVDTQYF. The CDR3 DNA reads as TGTGCCACCAGTGATTTGTCTCCGGGGTCGGTAGATACGCAGTATTTT. Full variable domain (missing parts from reference TRBV25-1 and TRBJ2-3): EADIYQTPRYLVIGTGKKITLECSQTMGHDKMYWYQQDPGMELHLIHYSYGVNSTEKGDLSSESTVSRIRTEHFPLTLESARPSHTSQYLCATSDLSPGSVDTQYFGPGTRLTVL.

The chain combines TRBV29-1 with TRBJ2-6; 7 nucleotides agree with TRBD1. J lost 1 base, V lost 3 bases, and 3 bases had no gene match. Germline V gives CDR1 SQVTM, CDR2 ANQGSEA. CDR3 length equals 15 residues. CDR3 nucleotide sequence: TGCAGCGTTGAGGACAGGCCATCTGGGGCCAACGTCCTGACTTTC. Its protein product is CSVEDRPSGANVLTF.

The rearrangement links TRBV10-3 to TRBJ1-6; 9 nucleotides line up with TRBD1. The CDR3 is 15 residues long. In germline, CDR1 is ENHRY, CDR2 SYGVKD. After removal of 0 bases from V and 7 bases from J, the junction contained 1 base not matched to a gene. The CDR3 loop reads CAISESGTGNSPLHF. The CDR3 DNA is TGTGCCATCAGTGAGTCCGGGACAGGGAATTCACCCCTCCACTTT.

Only one count was recorded for this clonotype. This chain links TRBV20-1 with TRBJ2-5; tentative D call: TRBD1 (6 bases). CDR1 and CDR2 from the germline V gene are DFQATT and SNEGSKA (reference sequence). V dropped 2 bases and J dropped 4 bases, with 23 bases sitting between them. The CDR3 contains 17 residues. CDR3 protein: CSARPDPTRGIGETQYF. Here the CDR3 DNA reads TGCAGTGCTAGACCGGACCCAACAAGGGGGATAGGAGAGACCCAGTACTTC.

This clonotype was observed at least ten times. The junction does not match germline at one end; this may be a read error. The chain couples TRBV20-1 to TRBJ1-5, with D tentatively TRBD1 (5 bases). The CDR3 sequence is 13 residues long. The germline gives CDR1 DFQATT, CDR2 SNEGSKA (reference sequence). The CDR3 here is CSATGPPYQSQHF. The CDR3, as DNA: TGCAGTGCTACAGGGCCCCCGTATCAGTCCCAGCATTTT.

This chain joins TRBV2 and TRBJ2-2; D remains unclear. CDR3 size: 14 residues. Trimming pared 7 bases from V and 5 bases from J, leaving 14 bases between. Germline V CDR1 and CDR2: SNHLY, FYNNEI. The CDR3 region is CASTTIVGTGELFF. The CDR3 nucleotides read TGTGCCAGCACCACGATCGTTGGGACCGGGGAGCTGTTTTTT.